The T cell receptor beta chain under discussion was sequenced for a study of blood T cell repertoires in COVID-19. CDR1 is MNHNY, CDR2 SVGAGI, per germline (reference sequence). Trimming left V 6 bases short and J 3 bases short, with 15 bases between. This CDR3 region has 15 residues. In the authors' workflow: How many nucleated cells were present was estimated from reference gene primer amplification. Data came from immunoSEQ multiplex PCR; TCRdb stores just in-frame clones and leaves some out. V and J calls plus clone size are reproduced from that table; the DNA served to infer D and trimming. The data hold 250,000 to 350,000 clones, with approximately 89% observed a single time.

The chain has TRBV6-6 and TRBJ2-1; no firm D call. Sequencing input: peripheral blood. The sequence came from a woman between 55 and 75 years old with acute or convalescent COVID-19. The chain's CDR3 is CASRVTVQDYNEQFF. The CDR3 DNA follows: TGTGCCAGCAGGGTTACAGTCCAGGACTACAATGAGCAGTTCTTC.